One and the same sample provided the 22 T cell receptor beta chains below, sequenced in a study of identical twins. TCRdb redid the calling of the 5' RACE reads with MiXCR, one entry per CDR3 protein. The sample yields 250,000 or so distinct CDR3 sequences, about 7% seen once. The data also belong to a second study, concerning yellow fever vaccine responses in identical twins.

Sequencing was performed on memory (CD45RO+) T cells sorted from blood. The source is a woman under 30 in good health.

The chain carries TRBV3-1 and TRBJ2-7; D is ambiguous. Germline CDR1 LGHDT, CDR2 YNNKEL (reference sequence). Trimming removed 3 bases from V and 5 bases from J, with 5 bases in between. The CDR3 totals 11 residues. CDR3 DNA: TGTGCCAGCAGCCATGCTCACGAGCAGTACTTC. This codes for CASSHAHEQYF.

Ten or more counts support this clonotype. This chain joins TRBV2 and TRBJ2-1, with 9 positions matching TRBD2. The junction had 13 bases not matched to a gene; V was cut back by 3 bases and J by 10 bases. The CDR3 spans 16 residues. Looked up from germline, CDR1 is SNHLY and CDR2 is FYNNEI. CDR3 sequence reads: CASSETAGGRQREQFF. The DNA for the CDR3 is TGTGCCAGCAGTGAGACGGCGGGAGGGCGGCAGAGGGAGCAGTTCTTC. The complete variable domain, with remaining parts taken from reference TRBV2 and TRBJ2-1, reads EPEVTQTPSHQVTQMGQEVILRCVPISNHLYFYWYRQILGQKVEFLVSFYNNEISEKSEIFDDQFSVERPDGSNFTLKIRSTKLEDSAMYFCASSETAGGRQREQFFGPGTRLTVL.

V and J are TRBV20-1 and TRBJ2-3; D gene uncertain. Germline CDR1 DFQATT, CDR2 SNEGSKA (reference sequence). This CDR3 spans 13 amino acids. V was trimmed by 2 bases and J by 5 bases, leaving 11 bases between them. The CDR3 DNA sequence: TGCAGTGCTAGAACCCTTCGAGAAGATACGCAGTATTTT. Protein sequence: CSARTLREDTQYF.

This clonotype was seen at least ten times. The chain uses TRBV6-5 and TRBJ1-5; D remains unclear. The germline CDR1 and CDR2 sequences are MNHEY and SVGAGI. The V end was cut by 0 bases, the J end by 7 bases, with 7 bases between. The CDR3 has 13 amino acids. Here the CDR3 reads CASSYSSRQPQHF. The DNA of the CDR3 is TGTGCCAGCAGTTACTCGTCGCGGCAGCCCCAGCATTTT.

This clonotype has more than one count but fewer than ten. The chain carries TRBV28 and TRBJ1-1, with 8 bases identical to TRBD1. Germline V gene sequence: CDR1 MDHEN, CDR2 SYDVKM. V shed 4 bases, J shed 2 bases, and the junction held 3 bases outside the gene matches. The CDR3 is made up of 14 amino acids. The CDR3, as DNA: TGTGCCAGCAGTTCGGACAGGGATAACACTGAAGCTTTCTTT. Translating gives CASSSDRDNTEAFF.

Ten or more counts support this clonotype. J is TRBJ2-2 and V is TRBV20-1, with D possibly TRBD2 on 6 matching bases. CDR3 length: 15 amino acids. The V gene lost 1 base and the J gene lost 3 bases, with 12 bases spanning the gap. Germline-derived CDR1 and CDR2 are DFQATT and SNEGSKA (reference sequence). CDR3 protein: CSARVAGYDTGELFF. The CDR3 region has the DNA TGCAGTGCTAGAGTTGCGGGGTACGACACCGGGGAGCTGTTTTTT.

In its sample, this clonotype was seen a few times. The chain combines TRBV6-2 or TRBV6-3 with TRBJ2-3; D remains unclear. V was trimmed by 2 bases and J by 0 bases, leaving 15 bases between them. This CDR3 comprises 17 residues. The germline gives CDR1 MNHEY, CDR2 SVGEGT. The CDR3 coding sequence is TGTGCCAGCAGTTACCGCCTAGGAGCGCTTAGCACAGATACGCAGTATTTT. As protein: CASSYRLGALSTDTQYF.

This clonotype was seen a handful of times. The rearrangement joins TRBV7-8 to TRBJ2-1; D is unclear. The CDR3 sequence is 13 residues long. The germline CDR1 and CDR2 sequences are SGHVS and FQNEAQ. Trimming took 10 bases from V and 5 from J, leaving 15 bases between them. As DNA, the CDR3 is TGTGCCACCATCCTTAGTGAAAACAATGAGCAGTTCTTC. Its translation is CATILSENNEQFF.

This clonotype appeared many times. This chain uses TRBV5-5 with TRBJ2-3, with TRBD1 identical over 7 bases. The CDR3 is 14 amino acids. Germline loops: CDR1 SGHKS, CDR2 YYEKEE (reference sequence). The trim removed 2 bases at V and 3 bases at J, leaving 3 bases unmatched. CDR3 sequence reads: CASSLLTGTDTQYF. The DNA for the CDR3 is TGTGCCAGCAGCTTACTGACAGGGACAGATACGCAGTATTTT.

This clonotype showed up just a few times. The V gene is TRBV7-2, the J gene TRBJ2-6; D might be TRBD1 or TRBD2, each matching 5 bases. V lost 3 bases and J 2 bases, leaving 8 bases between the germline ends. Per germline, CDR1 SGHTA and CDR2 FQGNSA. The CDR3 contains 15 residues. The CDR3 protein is CASSFRGAGANVLTF. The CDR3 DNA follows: TGTGCCAGCAGCTTTAGAGGGGCTGGGGCCAACGTCCTGACTTTC.

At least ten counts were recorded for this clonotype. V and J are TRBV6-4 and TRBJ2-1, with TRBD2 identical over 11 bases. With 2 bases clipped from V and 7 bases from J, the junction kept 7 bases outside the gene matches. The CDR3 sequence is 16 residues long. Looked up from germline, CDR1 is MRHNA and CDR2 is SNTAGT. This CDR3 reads CASSDSSGGGPNEQFF. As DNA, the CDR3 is TGTGCCAGCAGTGACAGTAGCGGGGGGGGACCGAATGAGCAGTTCTTC.

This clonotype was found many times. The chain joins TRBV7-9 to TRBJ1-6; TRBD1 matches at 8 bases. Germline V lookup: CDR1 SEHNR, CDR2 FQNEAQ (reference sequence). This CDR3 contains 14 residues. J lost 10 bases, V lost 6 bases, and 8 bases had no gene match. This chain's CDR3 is CASRSQGENSPLHF. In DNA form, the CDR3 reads TGTGCCAGCAGATCACAGGGGGAGAACTCACCCCTCCACTTT.

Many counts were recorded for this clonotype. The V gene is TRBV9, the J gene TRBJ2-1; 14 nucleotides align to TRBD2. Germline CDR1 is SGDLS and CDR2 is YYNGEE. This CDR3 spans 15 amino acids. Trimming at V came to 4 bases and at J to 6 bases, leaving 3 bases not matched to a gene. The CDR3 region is CASSRLAGGGNEQFF. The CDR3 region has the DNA TGTGCCAGCAGCAGACTAGCGGGAGGGGGCAATGAGCAGTTCTTC.

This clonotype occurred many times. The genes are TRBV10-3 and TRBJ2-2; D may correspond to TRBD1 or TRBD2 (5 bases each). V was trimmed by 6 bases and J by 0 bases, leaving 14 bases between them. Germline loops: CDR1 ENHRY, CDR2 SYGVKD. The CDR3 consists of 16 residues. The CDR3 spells CAISPTGTANTGELFF. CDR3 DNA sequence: TGTGCCATCAGCCCAACCGGGACGGCGAACACCGGGGAGCTGTTTTTT.

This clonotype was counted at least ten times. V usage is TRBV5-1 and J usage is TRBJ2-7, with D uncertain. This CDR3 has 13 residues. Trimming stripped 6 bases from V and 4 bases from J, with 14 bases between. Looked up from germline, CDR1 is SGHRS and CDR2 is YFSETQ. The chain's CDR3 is CASKPEAQYEQYF. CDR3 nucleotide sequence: TGCGCCAGCAAACCAGAGGCCCAATACGAGCAGTACTTC.

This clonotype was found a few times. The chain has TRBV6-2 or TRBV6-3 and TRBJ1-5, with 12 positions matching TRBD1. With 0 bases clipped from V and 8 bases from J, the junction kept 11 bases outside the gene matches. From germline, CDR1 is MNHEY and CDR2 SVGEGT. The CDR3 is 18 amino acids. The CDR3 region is CASSYSMWGQGAREPQHF. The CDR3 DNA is TGTGCCAGCAGTTACTCGATGTGGGGACAGGGGGCGCGGGAGCCCCAGCATTTT.

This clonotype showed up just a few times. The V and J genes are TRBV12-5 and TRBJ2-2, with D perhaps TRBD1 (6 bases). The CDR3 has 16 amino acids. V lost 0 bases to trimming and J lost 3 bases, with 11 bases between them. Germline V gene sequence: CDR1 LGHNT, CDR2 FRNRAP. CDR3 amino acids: CASGLVGGQYTGELFF. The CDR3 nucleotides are TGTGCTAGTGGTTTGGTAGGAGGACAGTACACCGGGGAGCTGTTTTTT.

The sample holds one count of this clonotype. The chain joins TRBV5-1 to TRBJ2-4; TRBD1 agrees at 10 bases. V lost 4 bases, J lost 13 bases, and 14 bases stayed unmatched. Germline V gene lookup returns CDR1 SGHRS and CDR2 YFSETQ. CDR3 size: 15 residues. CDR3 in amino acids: CASSVTGGETPLQYF. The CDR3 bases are TGCGCCAGCAGCGTGACAGGGGGCGAGACTCCCCTCCAGTACTTC.

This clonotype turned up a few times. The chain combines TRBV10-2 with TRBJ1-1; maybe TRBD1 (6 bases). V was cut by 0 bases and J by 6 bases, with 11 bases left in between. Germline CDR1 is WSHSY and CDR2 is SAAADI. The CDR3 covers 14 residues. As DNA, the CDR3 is TGCGCCAGCAGTGAGTCTCTAAGGGGGTCTGAAGCTTTCTTT. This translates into CASSESLRGSEAFF.

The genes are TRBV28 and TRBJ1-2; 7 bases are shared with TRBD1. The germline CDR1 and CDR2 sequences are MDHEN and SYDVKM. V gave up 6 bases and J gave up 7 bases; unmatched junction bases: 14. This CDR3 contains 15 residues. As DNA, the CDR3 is TGTGCCAGCAGCCTGACGACAGGGACGTCTTCTGGCTACACCTTC. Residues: CASSLTTGTSSGYTF.

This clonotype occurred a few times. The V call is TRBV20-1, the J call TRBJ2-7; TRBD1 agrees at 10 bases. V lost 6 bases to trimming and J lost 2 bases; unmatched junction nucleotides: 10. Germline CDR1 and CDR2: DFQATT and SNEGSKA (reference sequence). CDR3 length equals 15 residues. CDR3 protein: CSAEVPGQGTYEQYF. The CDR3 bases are TGCAGTGCAGAAGTCCCGGGACAGGGGACCTACGAGCAGTACTTC.

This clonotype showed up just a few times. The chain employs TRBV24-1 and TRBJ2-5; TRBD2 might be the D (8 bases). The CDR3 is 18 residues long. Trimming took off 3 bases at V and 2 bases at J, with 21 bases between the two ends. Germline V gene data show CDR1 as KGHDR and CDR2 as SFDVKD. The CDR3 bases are TGTGCCACCAGTGATCCAGGGGGAGGCGTAGCGGGGCAAGAGACCCAGTACTTC. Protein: CATSDPGGGVAGQETQYF.